Below are 7 T cell receptor beta chains sequenced from a single sample in a study of T cells after yellow fever vaccination. TCRdb passed the 5' RACE reads through MiXCR, listing each CDR3 protein once. The data hold about 400,000 distinct CDR3 sequences, with 6.2% observed a single time. Here the sequenced sample was PBMCs, taken 5 days after the yellow fever booster vaccination. Every receptor here comes from a young man who received the YFV17D yellow fever vaccine.

This clonotype was counted many times. The chain recombines TRBV5-1 with TRBJ2-1; TRBD2 agrees at 10 bases. Germline values: CDR1 SGHRS, CDR2 YFSETQ. The CDR3 totals 16 residues. The ends lost 0 bases at V and 6 bases at J; junction bases unmatched: 6. The CDR3 nucleotides are TGCGCCAGCAGCTTGGGCGTGTCTAGCGGGAGCAATGAGCAGTTCTTC. Translated, it gives CASSLGVSSGSNEQFF.

CDR3 sequence (DNA): TGTGCCAGCAGAACCGGATTTAGCGGGATTTTCTTC. Protein sequence: CASRTGFSGIFF. The chain employs TRBV7-6 and TRBJ2-1; the match to TRBD2 covers 8 bases. CDR3 length: 12 residues. The J segment lost 16 bases and the V segment lost 6 bases, leaving 11 bases of the junction unmatched. The germline CDR1 and CDR2 sequences are SGHVS and FNYEAQ.

This clonotype has at least ten counts. The gene calls are TRBV5-1 and TRBJ2-3; 8 positions agree with TRBD2. Germline trimming cut 2 bases from V and 3 bases from J; bases unmatched to any gene: 5. From germline, CDR1 is SGHRS and CDR2 YFSETQ. CDR3 length: 15 amino acids. Here the CDR3 DNA reads TGCGCCAGCAGCTTTAGCGGGGCATGGACAGATACGCAGTATTTT. Translation: CASSFSGAWTDTQYF.

This clonotype occurred a few times. This chain links TRBV5-1 with TRBJ1-2; TRBD1 matches at 7 bases. The CDR3 loop spans 14 amino acids. V shed 0 bases and J 3 bases; nucleotides not matched to a gene: 2. Per the germline V gene, CDR1 is SGHRS and CDR2 is YFSETQ. CDR3 in DNA: TGCGCCAGCAGCTTGGACAGGGGCGACTATGGCTACACCTTC. As protein: CASSLDRGDYGYTF.

This clonotype was seen at least ten times. The chain employs TRBV5-1 and TRBJ2-7; possible D gene TRBD2, 6 bases. CDR1 is SGHRS, CDR2 YFSETQ, per germline. V lost 3 bases, J lost 3 bases, and 10 bases lay in between. The CDR3 length is 13 residues. The CDR3 reads CASSWDFGYEQYF. In DNA form, the CDR3 reads TGCGCCAGCAGCTGGGACTTTGGCTACGAGCAGTACTTC.

There are many counts of this clonotype. The chain recombines TRBV3-1 with TRBJ1-5; unclear D gene. Germline CDR1 is LGHDT and CDR2 is YNNKEL (reference sequence). The ends were cut back, 0 bases at V and 0 bases at J, with 9 bases in the middle. The CDR3 totals 16 residues. DNA of the CDR3: TGTGCCAGCAGCCAAGATCGTAGGGATAGCAATCAGCCCCAGCATTTT. Amino acid sequence: CASSQDRRDSNQPQHF. The variable domain in full, with the rest retrieved from reference TRBV3-1 and TRBJ1-5, is DTAVSQTPKYLVTQMGNDKSIKCEQNLGHDTMYWYKQDSKKFLKIMFSYNNKELIINETVPNRFSPKSPDKAHLNLHINSLELGDSAVYFCASSQDRRDSNQPQHFGDGTRLSIL.

A few counts support this clonotype. The chain combines TRBV20-1 with TRBJ1-5; D ambiguous. CDR3 length: 13 residues. V lost 1 base, J lost 0 bases, and 4 bases lay in between. From germline, CDR1 is DFQATT and CDR2 SNEGSKA (reference sequence). CDR3 nucleotides: TGCAGTGCTAGAGGACTTAGCAATCAGCCCCAGCATTTT. The encoded protein is CSARGLSNQPQHF.